These 26 T cell receptor beta chains were all obtained from the same sample, sequenced in a study of T-cell reconstitution after alpha-beta-depleted transplantation in children. Researchers prepared the TCRbeta library using unique molecular identifiers, the study reports. TCRdb recomputed calls from the PCR reads with MiXCR, one row per CDR3 protein. The table records about 460,000 distinct CDR3 sequences, around 13% of them present only once. Sequenced here: PBMCs from the stem cell graft donor, sampled from the stem cell graft. The origin of the receptors is a human donor who donated a stem cell graft to a child with combined immunodeficiency.

This clonotype has ten or more counts. The V and J genes are TRBV12-3 or TRBV12-4 and TRBJ2-1; 8 nucleotides align to TRBD2. Trimming at V came to 6 bases and at J to 7 bases, leaving 17 bases not matched to a gene. The CDR3 totals 17 residues. CDR3: CASSRTRGGGGTNEQFF. The DNA of the CDR3 is TGTGCCAGCAGCCGCACCCGCGGGGGCGGGGGGACGAATGAGCAGTTCTTC.

In its sample, this clonotype was seen a few times. The CDR3 here is CASSFRDGHNEQYF. The CDR3 region has the DNA TGTGCCAGCAGTTTTAGGGACGGCCACAACGAGCAGTACTTC. The gene calls are TRBV12-3 or TRBV12-4 and TRBJ2-7, with D perhaps matching TRBD1 or TRBD2 (5 bases each). The CDR3 has 14 amino acids. V lost 3 bases and J lost 5, with 14 bases in between.

This chain joins TRBV6-1 and TRBJ2-7; 8 bases match TRBD2. Germline CDR1 is MNHNS and CDR2 is SASEGT. J was trimmed by 2 bases and V by 6 bases; bases with no gene match: 6. The CDR3 extends over 14 amino acids. Here the CDR3 DNA reads TGTGCCAGCAGCCCGGACGGGAGGGCCTACGAGCAGTACTTC. This translates into CASSPDGRAYEQYF.

This clonotype was counted between two and nine times. The chain couples TRBV6-2 or TRBV6-3 to TRBJ2-7; D gene ambiguous. CDR3 length equals 14 residues. Germline CDR1 and CDR2: MNHEY and SVGEGT. V was shortened by 2 bases and J by 0 bases, with 8 bases between the two germline ends. CDR3 in amino acids: CASSYGLSSYEQYF. CDR3 bases: TGTGCCAGCAGTTACGGGCTTAGCTCCTACGAGCAGTACTTC.

This clonotype was seen repeatedly, ten times or more. The chain couples TRBV6-2 or TRBV6-3 to TRBJ2-1; 8 bases agree with TRBD1. Germline V gene data show CDR1 as MNHEY and CDR2 as SVGEGT. The CDR3 has 15 amino acids. Unmatched junction bases numbered 12, after V lost 6 bases and J lost 8 bases. This chain's CDR3 is CASSRRTAGGYEQFF. The DNA of the CDR3 is TGTGCCAGCAGCCGAAGAACGGCAGGGGGCTATGAGCAGTTCTTC.

This clonotype was detected only a few times. The rearrangement joins TRBV30 to TRBJ2-2, with D unresolved. V lost 0 bases, J lost 5 bases, and 4 bases lay in between. Germline CDR1 is GTSNPN and CDR2 is SVGIG (reference sequence). This CDR3 contains 12 residues. The CDR3, as DNA: TGTGCCTGGAGTGTAGAAACCGGGGAGCTGTTTTTT. Amino acid sequence: CAWSVETGELFF. Combining the CDR3 with reference TRBV30 and TRBJ2-2 gives the whole variable domain SQTIHQWPATLVQPVGSPLSLECTVEGTSNPNLYWYRQAAGRGLQLLFYSVGIGQISSEVPQNLSASRPQDRQFILSSKKLLLSDSGFYLCAWSVETGELFFGEGSRLTVL.

This clonotype came up a few times. The gene calls are TRBV29-1 and TRBJ2-2; 8 positions match TRBD2. Per the germline V gene, CDR1 is SQVTM and CDR2 is ANQGSEA. Trimming took 8 bases from V and 7 from J; bases not matched to a gene: 3. CDR3 length: 11 amino acids. CDR3 sequence (DNA): TGCAGCTTCAGCGGGGGCGGGGAGCTGTTTTTT. Translation: CSFSGGGELFF.

This clonotype was seen repeatedly, ten times or more. The chain recombines TRBV29-1 with TRBJ2-5; D is possibly TRBD2 (6 bases). Trimming pared 2 bases from V and 3 bases from J, leaving 13 bases between. Germline V gene data show CDR1 as SQVTM and CDR2 as ANQGSEA. This CDR3 is 14 amino acids long. The CDR3 reads CSVERIGGEETQYF. CDR3 DNA: TGCAGCGTTGAAAGAATCGGAGGGGAAGAGACCCAGTACTTC.

This clonotype was counted between two and nine times. This chain uses TRBV4-1 with TRBJ1-2; D unclear. CDR3 length equals 15 residues. V shed 0 bases and J shed 0 bases, with 8 bases lying between them. CDR1 MGHRA and CDR2 YSYEKL come from the germline V gene. The CDR3 DNA follows: TGCGCCAGCAGCCAAGAGCCTCATTCTAACTATGGCTACACCTTC. Translated: CASSQEPHSNYGYTF.

The chain employs TRBV5-1 and TRBJ2-2, with D perhaps being TRBD1 or TRBD2 (5 bases each). CDR3 length: 14 residues. Germline V gene sequence: CDR1 SGHRS, CDR2 YFSETQ. V shed 2 bases and J shed 3 bases, with 8 bases lying between them. The CDR3 DNA is TGCGCCAGCAGCTTCGAGGGGTACACCGGGGAGCTGTTTTTT. Translated, it gives CASSFEGYTGELFF.

In its sample, this clonotype was seen a few times. The chain uses TRBV20-1 and TRBJ2-3, with D possibly being TRBD2 (5 bases). The CDR3 runs 13 residues. Per the germline V gene, CDR1 is DFQATT and CDR2 is SNEGSKA (reference sequence). The V and J ends lost 7 bases and 4 bases respectively, with 15 bases between them. The CDR3 sequence is CSVQTRRSDTQYF. CDR3 nucleotides: TGCAGTGTCCAGACGAGGAGGTCAGATACGCAGTATTTT.

The chain employs TRBV4-2 and TRBJ2-3; D remains unclear. Germline V CDR1 and CDR2: LGHNA, YNFKEQ. V gave up 0 bases and J gave up 1 base, with 8 bases separating them. This CDR3 contains 15 residues. CDR3 amino acids: CASSQERQGTDTQYF. The CDR3 nucleotides read TGTGCCAGCAGCCAAGAACGTCAGGGCACAGATACGCAGTATTTT.

This clonotype showed up just a few times. The chain recombines TRBV3-1 with TRBJ2-7; 8 nucleotides match TRBD2. V was clipped by 2 bases and J by 3 bases; unmatched bases: 6. CDR1 is LGHDT and CDR2 is YNNKEL in the germline V gene (reference sequence). CDR3 length: 15 amino acids. The CDR3 reads CASSQIAGRLYEQYF. DNA of the CDR3: TGTGCCAGCAGCCAAATAGCGGGGCGACTCTACGAGCAGTACTTC.

There are a few counts of this clonotype. The chain links TRBV10-3 to TRBJ2-3; TRBD2 aligns across 16 bases. Germline trimming cut 7 bases from V and 4 bases from J; bases unmatched to any gene: 2. Germline V CDR1 and CDR2: ENHRY, SYGVKD. The CDR3 has 15 amino acids. The CDR3 loop reads CAITGTSGGADTQYF. The CDR3, as DNA: TGTGCCATCACCGGGACTAGCGGGGGGGCAGATACGCAGTATTTT.

This clonotype was counted a single time. V usage is TRBV5-1 and J usage is TRBJ2-7, with D maybe TRBD2 (5 bases). CDR1 is SGHRS and CDR2 is YFSETQ in the germline V gene. The CDR3 consists of 15 residues. Trimming removed 3 bases from V and 5 bases from J, with 18 bases in between. CDR3 coding DNA: TGCGCCAGCAGCTCGGAAGGGAGCTCCCCGGACGAGCAGTACTTC. Translating it yields CASSSEGSSPDEQYF.

This clonotype was observed at least ten times. The V gene is TRBV15, the J gene TRBJ1-5, with a weak D call TRBD1 (5 bases). The CDR3 runs to 16 residues. V dropped 2 bases and J dropped 7 bases, with 18 bases sitting between them. Germline CDR1 is LNHNV and CDR2 is YYDKDF (reference sequence). The CDR3 spells CATSRQTPGTGQPQHF. In nucleotides, the CDR3 is TGTGCCACCAGCAGACAAACCCCAGGGACGGGGCAGCCCCAGCATTTT.

The V gene is TRBV12-3 or TRBV12-4, the J gene TRBJ2-3; D possibly corresponds to TRBD2 (7 bases). V lost 2 bases and J lost 1, with 13 bases in between. This CDR3 has 16 residues. CDR3 region: CASSLQGLAGTDTQYF. CDR3 coding DNA: TGTGCCAGCAGTTTACAGGGGCTAGCGGGCACAGATACGCAGTATTTT.

In its sample, this clonotype was seen a few times. The V call is TRBV20-1, the J call TRBJ2-2; D might be TRBD1 or TRBD2, each matching 5 bases. Deletions cut 2 bases from V and 0 bases from J, with 10 bases between. CDR1 is DFQATT and CDR2 is SNEGSKA in the germline V gene (reference sequence). The CDR3 covers 15 residues. The CDR3 coding sequence is TGCAGTGCTAGATCCGGGGCGGCGAACACCGGGGAGCTGTTTTTT. The encoded protein is CSARSGAANTGELFF.

This chain connects TRBV12-3 or TRBV12-4 to TRBJ2-1; 10 bases fit TRBD1. This CDR3 region has 17 residues. V lost 6 bases and J lost 10; bases outside the gene matches: 18. CDR3 nucleotides: TGTGCCAGCAGCCTCACGTTAGGACAGGGGGGGAGGGAGGAGCAGTTCTTC. Translation: CASSLTLGQGGREEQFF.

The chain couples TRBV24-1 to TRBJ2-4; D may be TRBD1 (6 bases). The V gene's germline CDR1 is KGHDR and CDR2 SFDVKD. The germline V and J ends were trimmed by 10 bases and 0 bases, with 18 bases remaining between them. The CDR3 has 16 amino acids. CDR3 loop: CATNSRTVLAKNIQYF. The CDR3 DNA reads TGTGCCACAAACTCCCGGACAGTACTAGCCAAAAACATTCAGTACTTC.

The chain couples TRBV6-1 to TRBJ1-1; possibly TRBD1 for D (5 bases). Between the trimmed V and J ends, which lost 8 bases and 6 bases, there was a span of 16 bases. Germline V lookup: CDR1 MNHNS, CDR2 SASEGT. This CDR3 region has 13 residues. CDR3 nucleotide sequence: TGTGCCAGCCGTAGTGTGGGGACGGCTGAAGCTTTCTTT. Translation gives CASRSVGTAEAFF.

CDR3 protein: CASSSGTGLDPSEETQYF. DNA for the CDR3: TGCGCCAGCAGCTCGGGGACAGGGTTGGACCCTTCAGAAGAGACCCAGTACTTC. The rearrangement links TRBV5-1 to TRBJ2-5; 9 nucleotides agree with TRBD1. CDR3 length: 18 amino acids. With 3 bases clipped from V and 3 bases from J, the junction kept 15 bases outside the gene matches. Germline CDR1 reads SGHRS; CDR2 reads YFSETQ.

This clonotype was observed a handful of times. V usage is TRBV6-5 and J usage is TRBJ1-1, with TRBD1 matching 10 bases. V lost 4 bases to trimming and J lost 5 bases; unmatched junction nucleotides: 10. The V gene's germline CDR1 is MNHEY and CDR2 SVGAGI. The length of the CDR3 is 16 residues. CDR3 region: CASSWRGTGEKTEAFF. In DNA, the CDR3 is TGTGCCAGCAGTTGGCGGGGGACAGGGGAGAAGACTGAAGCTTTCTTT.

The chain's CDR3 is CSARDGGAGTQYF. DNA of the CDR3: TGCAGTGCTAGAGATGGCGGGGCTGGGACCCAGTACTTC. This chain joins TRBV20-1 and TRBJ2-5; TRBD2 is a possible D gene (6 bases). The ends were cut back, 0 bases at V and 7 bases at J, with 12 bases in the middle. This CDR3 is built from 13 residues. CDR1 is DFQATT and CDR2 is SNEGSKA in the germline V gene (reference sequence).

This clonotype was found a few times. This chain links TRBV10-3 with TRBJ2-3, with 11 bases that match TRBD2. This CDR3 region has 16 residues. Germline lookup yields CDR1 ENHRY and CDR2 SYGVKD. Trimming removed 5 bases from V and 4 bases from J; junction bases left unmatched: 8. As DNA, the CDR3 is TGTGCCATCAGTTTTGGGACTAGCGGAGGGGCAGATACGCAGTATTTT. This gives the protein CAISFGTSGGADTQYF.

This clonotype was seen repeatedly, ten times or more. This chain uses TRBV9 with TRBJ2-1; the match to TRBD2 covers 10 bases. The CDR3 is made up of 16 amino acids. Germline-derived CDR1 and CDR2 are SGDLS and YYNGEE. The trim removed 4 bases at V and 5 bases at J, leaving 9 bases unmatched. This chain's CDR3 is CASSSYTSGVDNEQFF. In nucleotides, the CDR3 is TGTGCCAGCAGCTCTTATACTAGCGGGGTCGACAATGAGCAGTTCTTC. Full variable domain (rest looked up from reference TRBV9 and TRBJ2-1): DSGVTQTPKHLITATGQRVTLRCSPRSGDLSVYWYQQSLDQGLQFLIQYYNGEERAKGNILERFSAQQFPDLHSELNLSSLELGDSALYFCASSSYTSGVDNEQFFGPGTRLTVL.